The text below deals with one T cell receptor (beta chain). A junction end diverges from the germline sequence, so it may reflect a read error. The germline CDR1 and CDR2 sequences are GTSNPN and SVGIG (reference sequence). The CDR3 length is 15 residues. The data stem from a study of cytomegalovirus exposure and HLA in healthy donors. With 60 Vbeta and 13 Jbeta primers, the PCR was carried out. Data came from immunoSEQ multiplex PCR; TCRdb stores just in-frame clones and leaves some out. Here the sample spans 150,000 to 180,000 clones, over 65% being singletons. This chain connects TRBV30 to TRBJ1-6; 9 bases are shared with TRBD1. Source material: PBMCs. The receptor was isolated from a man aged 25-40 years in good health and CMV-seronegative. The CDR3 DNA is TGTGCCTGGAGTCTACAGGGGGCCTTTGATTCACCCCTCAACTTT. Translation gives CAWSLQGAFDSPLNF.